Each of the 19 T cell receptor beta chains below was sequenced from the same sample in a study of tumor-infiltrating lymphocytes in glioblastoma multiforme. Three nested ARM-PCR rounds with V-beta and C-beta primers built TCRB libraries. TCRdb re-called the multiplex PCR reads through MiXCR, storing one row per CDR3 protein. The data hold 10,000 to 15,000 distinct CDR3 sequences, with 64% observed a single time. Source material: brain tumor tissue. The receptors originated from a male donor with glioblastoma.

This clonotype was seen once. Its ends do not fully match the called genes, so a read error is possible. This chain uses TRBV20-1 with TRBJ2-7; 7 bases map to TRBD2. The CDR3 spans 14 residues. CDR1 and CDR2 (germline): DFQATT, SNEGSKA (reference sequence). For the CDR3, the DNA is TGCACTGCTAGCGGACACTCAACATCCTACGAGCAGTACTTC. Translated: CTASGHSTSYEQYF.

J is TRBJ1-6 and V is TRBV10-3; maybe TRBD1 (5 bases). Trimming removed 6 bases from V and 7 bases from J, with 16 bases in between. Germline values: CDR1 ENHRY, CDR2 SYGVKD. The CDR3 has 15 residues. The CDR3 loop is CAIRGGSPENSPLHF. CDR3 nucleotide sequence: TGTGCCATCAGGGGGGGATCCCCTGAGAATTCACCCCTCCACTTT.

Judged by abundance, this clonotype is medium-sized. The rearrangement links TRBV20-1 to TRBJ2-3, with 12 bases aligning to TRBD2. The CDR3 spans 16 residues. Germline-derived CDR1 and CDR2 are DFQATT and SNEGSKA (reference sequence). V lost 4 bases, J lost 4 bases, and 9 bases stayed unmatched. CDR3 nucleotide sequence: TGCAGTGCTACTCCGACTAGCGGGAGCGTATCAGATACGCAGTATTTT. It encodes CSATPTSGSVSDTQYF.

The chain employs TRBV7-8 and TRBJ2-7; D not certain. Trimming took off 1 base at V and 4 bases at J, with 5 bases between the two ends. CDR1 and CDR2 from the germline V gene are SGHVS and FQNEAQ. The CDR3 covers 12 residues. This CDR3 reads CASSLGAYEQYF. The CDR3 nucleotides are TGTGCCAGCAGCTTAGGCGCGTACGAGCAGTACTTC. The full variable domain, in which reference TRBV7-8 and TRBJ2-7 provide the parts outside the CDR3, is GAGVSQSPRYKVAKRGQDVALRCDPISGHVSLFWYQQALGQGPEFLTYFQNEAQLDKSGLPSDRFFAERPEGSVSTLKIQRTQQEDSAVYLCASSLGAYEQYFGPGTRLTVT.

For this clonotype: Given a much more abundant clone one base away, this may be a read error. The chain couples TRBV5-1 to TRBJ2-1, with no clear D. The CDR3 is 13 residues long. Germline CDR1 SGHRS, CDR2 YFSETQ. The CDR3 loop is CASSLGFYNEQSF. The CDR3 region has the DNA TGCGCCAGCAGCTTGGGATTCTACAATGAGCAGTCCTTC. Variable domain in full (rest from reference TRBV5-1 and TRBJ2-1): KAGVTQTPRYLIKTRGQQVTLSCSPISGHRSVSWYQQTPGQGLQFLFEYFSETQRNKGNFPGRFSGRQFSNSRSEMNVSTLELGDSALYLCASSLGFYNEQSFGPGTRLTVL.

On this clonotype itself: Since a much larger clone is just one base distant, this may be a read error. The chain recombines TRBV20-1 with TRBJ2-5, with TRBD2 identical over 7 bases. CDR3 size: 14 residues. Unmatched junction bases numbered 8, after V lost 4 bases and J lost 3 bases. CDR1 DFQATT and CDR2 SNEGSKA come from the germline V gene (reference sequence). The CDR3 region is CSAKRGLAEETQYF. CDR3 DNA sequence: TGCAGTGCTAAGCGGGGACTGGCCGAAGAGACCCAGTACTTC.

Regarding this clonotype: Without the conserved terminal phenylalanine or tryptophan, this CDR3 likely stems from a read error. The J gene is TRBJ2-7, the V gene TRBV11-1; 13 bases line up with TRBD2. The germline V gene has CDR1 SGHAT and CDR2 FQDESV (reference sequence). The CDR3 totals 15 residues. V shed 5 bases and J 10 bases; nucleotides not matched to a gene: 11. The CDR3 sequence: CASSRTSGSVKEQYY. Here the CDR3 DNA reads TGTGCCAGCAGCAGGACTAGCGGGAGTGTCAAAGAACAGTACTAC.

Regarding this clonotype: Being one base from a much bigger clone, this may be a read error. V gene TRBV5-4 combines with J gene TRBJ2-7; a possible D gene is TRBD1 (5 bases). Per the germline V gene, CDR1 is SGHNT and CDR2 is YYREEE (reference sequence). This CDR3 has 13 residues. CDR3 loop: CVSSRNQGDEQYF. In DNA, the CDR3 is TGTGTCAGCAGCAGAAATCAGGGTGACGAGCAGTACTTC.

This chain joins TRBV6-5 and TRBJ1-1; 7 nucleotides align to TRBD1. The CDR3 length is 14 residues. J was trimmed by 5 bases and V by 8 bases; bases with no gene match: 11. Germline V lookup: CDR1 MNHEY, CDR2 SVGAGI. CDR3 DNA sequence: TGTGCCAGCCTTCCGACAGGGACTAATACTGAAGCTTTCTTT. This codes for CASLPTGTNTEAFF.

To note about this clonotype: The conserved closing phenylalanine or tryptophan is absent in this CDR3, likely reflecting a read error. The chain links TRBV29-1 to TRBJ2-7, with D perhaps TRBD1 (6 bases). This CDR3 region has 14 residues. Germline assignment: CDR1 SQVTM and CDR2 ANQGSEA. CDR3 sequence (DNA): TGCAACGTTCAAGGGACAAAGGGGTTCTACGAGCAGTACCTC. It specifies CNVQGTKGFYEQYL.

With respect to this clonotype: In this CDR3 the conserved last residue, phenylalanine or tryptophan, is missing, so a read error is likely. The DNA is left out, because the CDR3 cannot be placed on it with certainty; the CDR3 is given as TCRdb lists it. The CDR3 sequence: CSARGRGSVNSPHHL. The chain uses TRBV20-1 and TRBJ1-6. The germline V gene encodes CDR1 DFQATT and CDR2 SNEGSKA (reference sequence). The CDR3 region is 15 residues in length, termini included.

The V gene is TRBV5-6, the J gene TRBJ2-5; perhaps TRBD2 as D (5 bases). The CDR3 is made up of 13 amino acids. V gave up 3 bases and J gave up 5 bases, with 11 bases separating them. CDR1 is SGHDT and CDR2 is YYEEEE in the germline V gene. The CDR3 sequence: CASSSEDAETQYF. Written as DNA, the CDR3 is TGTGCCAGCAGCTCGGAGGATGCTGAGACCCAGTACTTC.

The rearrangement joins TRBV12-3 or TRBV12-4 to TRBJ1-2, with D possibly TRBD1 on 6 matching bases. This CDR3 is 13 amino acids long. V lost 6 bases, J lost 7 bases, and 15 bases lay in between. CDR3 loop: CASRTGQGPGYTF. The CDR3 DNA sequence: TGTGCCAGCAGGACGGGACAAGGGCCTGGCTACACCTTC.

This chain joins TRBV10-2 and TRBJ2-3, with 8 positions matching TRBD2. This CDR3 is 14 amino acids long. Germline V lookup: CDR1 WSHSY, CDR2 SAAADI. V was clipped by 9 bases and J by 2 bases; unmatched bases: 7. CDR3 in amino acids: CASSETSDTDTQYF. The DNA for the CDR3 is TGCGCCAGTTCCGAGACTAGCGACACAGATACGCAGTATTTT.

A word on this clonotype: The missing conserved phenylalanine or tryptophan at the end of this CDR3 makes a read error likely. The V gene is TRBV6-5, the J gene TRBJ2-5, with TRBD2 matching over 8 bases. The CDR3 covers 14 residues. Germline V gene lookup returns CDR1 MNHEY and CDR2 SVGAGI. The V gene end was trimmed by 4 bases and the J gene end by 4 bases; junction bases not matched to a gene: 5. The CDR3 reads CASSCKAGGETQYL. The DNA of the CDR3 is TGTGCCAGCAGTTGCAAGGCGGGAGGAGAGACCCAGTACTTA.

Ten or more counts support this clonotype. This chain uses TRBV5-1 with TRBJ2-1; 8 nucleotides match TRBD1. This CDR3 has 14 residues. Germline CDR1 reads SGHRS; CDR2 reads YFSETQ. The V gene end was trimmed by 5 bases and the J gene end by 7 bases; junction bases not matched to a gene: 8. The DNA for the CDR3 is TGCGCCAGCAGGCCGGACAGGGCAGTAAATGAGCAGTTCTTC. It yields the protein CASRPDRAVNEQFF.

Regarding this clonotype: The germline gene is not matched at one end of the junction; a read error may be the cause. This rearrangement joins TRBV20-1 to TRBJ2-1; 7 positions match TRBD1. Germline values: CDR1 DFQATT, CDR2 SNEGSKA (reference sequence). The CDR3 sequence is 14 residues long. The CDR3 DNA sequence: TGCGCTGCAAGAGACAGGGTCTCCTACAATGAGCAGTCCTTC. This sequence encodes CAARDRVSYNEQSF.

The chain couples TRBV4-1 to TRBJ1-2, with 7 bases identical to TRBD1. The CDR3 runs to 13 residues. V shed 1 base, J shed 7 bases, and the junction held 3 bases outside the gene matches. CDR1 MGHRA and CDR2 YSYEKL come from the germline V gene. Written as DNA, the CDR3 is TGCGCCAGCAGCCAAGGACAGGGTGCTGGCTACACCTTC. Encoded protein: CASSQGQGAGYTF.

Worth noting for this clonotype: Without the conserved terminal phenylalanine or tryptophan, this CDR3 likely stems from a read error. The rearrangement uses TRBV20-1 and TRBJ1-4; the D is unclear. The CDR3 runs to 13 residues. The germline V gene has CDR1 DFQATT and CDR2 SNEGSKA (reference sequence). This CDR3 is CSARNRVNEKLFS. The DNA for the CDR3 is TGCAGTGCTAGGAACCGGGTTAATGAAAAGCTGTTTTCT.